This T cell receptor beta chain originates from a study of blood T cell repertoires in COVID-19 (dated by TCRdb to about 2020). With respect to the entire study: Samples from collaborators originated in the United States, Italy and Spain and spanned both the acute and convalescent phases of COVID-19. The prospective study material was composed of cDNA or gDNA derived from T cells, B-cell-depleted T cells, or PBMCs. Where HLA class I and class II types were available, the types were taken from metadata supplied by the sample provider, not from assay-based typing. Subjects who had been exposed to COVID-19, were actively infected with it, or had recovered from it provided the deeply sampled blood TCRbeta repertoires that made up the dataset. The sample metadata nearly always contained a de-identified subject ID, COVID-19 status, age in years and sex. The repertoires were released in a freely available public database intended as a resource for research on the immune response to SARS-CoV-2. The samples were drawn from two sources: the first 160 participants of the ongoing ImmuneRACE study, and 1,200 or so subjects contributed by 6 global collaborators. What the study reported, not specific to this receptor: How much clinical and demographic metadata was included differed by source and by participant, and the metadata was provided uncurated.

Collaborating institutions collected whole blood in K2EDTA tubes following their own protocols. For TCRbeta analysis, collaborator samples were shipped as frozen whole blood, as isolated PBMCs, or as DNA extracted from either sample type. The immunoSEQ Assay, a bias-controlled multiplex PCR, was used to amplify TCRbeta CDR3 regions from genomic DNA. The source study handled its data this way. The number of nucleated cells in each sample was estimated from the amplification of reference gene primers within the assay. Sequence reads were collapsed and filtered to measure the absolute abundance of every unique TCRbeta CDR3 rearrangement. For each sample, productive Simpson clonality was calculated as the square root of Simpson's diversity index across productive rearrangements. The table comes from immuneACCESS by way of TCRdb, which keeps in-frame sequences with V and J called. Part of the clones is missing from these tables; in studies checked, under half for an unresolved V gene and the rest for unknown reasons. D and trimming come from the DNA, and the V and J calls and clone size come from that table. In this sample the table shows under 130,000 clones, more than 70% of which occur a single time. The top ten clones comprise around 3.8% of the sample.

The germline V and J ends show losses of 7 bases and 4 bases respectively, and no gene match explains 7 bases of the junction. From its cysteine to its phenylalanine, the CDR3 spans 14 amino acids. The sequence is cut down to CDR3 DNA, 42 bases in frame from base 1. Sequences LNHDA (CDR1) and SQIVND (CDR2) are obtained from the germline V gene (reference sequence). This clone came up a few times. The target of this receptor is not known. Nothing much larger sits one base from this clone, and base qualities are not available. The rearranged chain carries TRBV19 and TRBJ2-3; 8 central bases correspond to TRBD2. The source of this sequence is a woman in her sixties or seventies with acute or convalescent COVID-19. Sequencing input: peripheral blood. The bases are TGTGCCAGTAAAACGGGAGGGCCCTCAGATACGCAGTATTTT. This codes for CASKTGGPSDTQYF.